This paragraph covers one T cell receptor (beta chain) sequence. The sample comes from a study of T cell changes during pregnancy in multiple sclerosis. The germline V gene has CDR1 SEHNR and CDR2 FQNEAQ (reference sequence). This CDR3 is 18 amino acids long. V dropped 2 bases and J dropped 6; count of bases not matched to a gene: 15. Here immunoSEQ multiplex PCR was the method, and the copy in TCRdb shows in-frame clones only, minus some. Among some 80,000 clones listed, about 94% were seen once. The input for sequencing was CD4+ T cells from peripheral blood mononuclear cells, taken after pregnancy. This TCR was recovered from a female donor with multiple sclerosis, enrolled in a pregnancy study. This chain uses TRBV7-9 with TRBJ2-3, with TRBD2 matching 9 bases. This CDR3 is CASSLRGTGAGGPDTQYF. CDR3 bases: TGTGCCAGCAGCTTACGGGGAACTGGGGCGGGAGGGCCTGATACGCAGTATTTT. Complete variable domain (other parts from reference TRBV7-9 and TRBJ2-3): DTGVSQNPRHKITKRGQNVTFRCDPISEHNRLYWYRQTLGQGPEFLTYFQNEAQLEKSRLLSDRFSAERPKGSFSTLEIQRTEQGDSAMYLCASSLRGTGAGGPDTQYFGPGTRLTVL.